This T cell receptor beta chain was captured in a study of T cell repertoires in cytomegalovirus infection (dated by TCRdb to between 2019 and 2020). Some background on the complete study: Peptide stimulations targeted recently identified HLA-C-restricted CMV epitopes, whose presentation resists viral immunomodulation, together with well-studied HLA-B-restricted epitopes. The HLA type of each donor mattered for the analysis, because public TCR beta signatures pointed to carriage of CMV infection along with the matching HLA type. Points the paper makes about the study in general: The ex vivo response was dominated by HLA-C-restricted CMV-specific TCR beta clonotypes, and the single most frequent clonotype in two of eight donors was supplied by these HLA-C-restricted clonotypes. In both this cohort and an independent cohort of a few hundred donors, the cumulative frequency of public TCR beta family members distinguished carriers of CMV infection plus the relevant HLA type.

Data came from an Illumina HiSeq 1500. TCRdb redid the processing of the public reads, applying fastp at Q25 and MiXCR, and retained in-frame beta chains. When rows share a CDR3 protein, they turn into one entry using the most common DNA and genes. The sample table lists under 120,000 distinct CDR3 sequences, over 40% of them with a count of one. About two thirds of the sample rests with the top ten. The treatment or condition label of this sample denotes: in vitro stimulation with specific CMV peptide epitopes to enrich CMV-specific T cells. As encoded in the germline V gene, CDR1 is SGHVS while CDR2 is FNYEAQ. The CDR3 holds 15 amino acids from the cysteine to the phenylalanine. Only CDR3 DNA remains: 45 bases, in frame from the first base. The germline V and J ends show losses of 3 bases and 6 bases respectively, and no gene match explains 5 bases of the junction. With regard to this clonotype: The clone's antigen remains unknown. Per-base qualities were not stored, and no clone one base away is much larger.

This sequence uses TRBV7-6 and TRBJ2-1, and TRBD2 matches 10 of the central bases. This TCR was recovered from a human donor in good health (CMV status not recorded). Some clones in this sample may be carry-over from other donors' samples. The sample in question was CD8+ T cells from cultured PBMCs, obtained from culture after CMV antigen stimulation. CDR3 loop: CASSLLAGATNEQFF. The DNA is as follows: TGTGCCAGCAGCTTGCTAGCGGGGGCCACCAATGAGCAGTTCTTC.